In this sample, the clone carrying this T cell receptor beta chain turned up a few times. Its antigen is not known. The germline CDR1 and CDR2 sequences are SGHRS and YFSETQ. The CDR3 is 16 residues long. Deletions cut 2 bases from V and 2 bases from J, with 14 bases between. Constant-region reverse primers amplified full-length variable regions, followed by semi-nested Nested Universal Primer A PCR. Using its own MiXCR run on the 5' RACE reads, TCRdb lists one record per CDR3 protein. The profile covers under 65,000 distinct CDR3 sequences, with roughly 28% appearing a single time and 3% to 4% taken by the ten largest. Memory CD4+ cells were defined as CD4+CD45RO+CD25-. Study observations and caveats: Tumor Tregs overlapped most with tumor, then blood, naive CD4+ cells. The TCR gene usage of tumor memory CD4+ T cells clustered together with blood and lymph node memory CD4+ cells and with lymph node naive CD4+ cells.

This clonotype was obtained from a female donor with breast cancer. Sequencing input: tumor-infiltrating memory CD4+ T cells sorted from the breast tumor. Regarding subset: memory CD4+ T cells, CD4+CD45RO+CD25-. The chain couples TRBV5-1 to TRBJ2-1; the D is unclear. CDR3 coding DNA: TGCGCCAGCAGCTTTCGGGCCACGGGCGCCTACAATGAGCAGTTCTTC. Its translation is CASSFRATGAYNEQFF. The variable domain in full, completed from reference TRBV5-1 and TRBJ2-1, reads KAGVTQTPRYLIKTRGQQVTLSCSPISGHRSVSWYQQTPGQGLQFLFEYFSETQRNKGNFPGRFSGRQFSNSRSEMNVSTLELGDSALYLCASSFRATGAYNEQFFGPGTRLTVL.